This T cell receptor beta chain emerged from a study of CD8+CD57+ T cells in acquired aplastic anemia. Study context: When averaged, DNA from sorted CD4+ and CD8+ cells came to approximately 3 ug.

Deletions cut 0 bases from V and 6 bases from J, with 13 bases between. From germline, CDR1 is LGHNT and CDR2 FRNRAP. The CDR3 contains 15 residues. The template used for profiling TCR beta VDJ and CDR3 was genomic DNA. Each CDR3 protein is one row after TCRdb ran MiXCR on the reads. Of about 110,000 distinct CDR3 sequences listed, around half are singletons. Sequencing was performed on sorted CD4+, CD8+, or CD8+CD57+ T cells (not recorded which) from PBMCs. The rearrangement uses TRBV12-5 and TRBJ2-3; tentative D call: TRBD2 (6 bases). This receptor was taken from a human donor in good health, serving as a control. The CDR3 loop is CASGLVIGGMDTQYF. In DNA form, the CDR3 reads TGTGCTAGTGGTTTGGTCATTGGGGGGATGGATACGCAGTATTTT.